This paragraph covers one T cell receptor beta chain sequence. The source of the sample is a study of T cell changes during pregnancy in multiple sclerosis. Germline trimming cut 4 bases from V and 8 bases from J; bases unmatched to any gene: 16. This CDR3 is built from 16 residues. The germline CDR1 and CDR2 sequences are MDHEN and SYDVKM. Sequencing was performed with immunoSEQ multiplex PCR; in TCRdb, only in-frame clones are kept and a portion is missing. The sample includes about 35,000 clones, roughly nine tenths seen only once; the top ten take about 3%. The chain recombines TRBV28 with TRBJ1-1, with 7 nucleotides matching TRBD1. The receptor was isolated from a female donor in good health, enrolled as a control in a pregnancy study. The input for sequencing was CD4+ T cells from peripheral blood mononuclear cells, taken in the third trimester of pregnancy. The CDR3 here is CASSYSYTLRQGEAFF. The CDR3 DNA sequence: TGTGCCAGCAGTTATTCCTACACACTCAGACAGGGAGAAGCTTTCTTT.